Below are 30 T cell receptor beta chains sequenced from a single sample in a study of T cells in Graves' hyperthyroidism and ophthalmopathy. Using RNA transcripts as the source, TCR beta CDR3 regions were amplified. Researchers ran a first-round RT-PCR on the TCR CDR3 using the HTBI primer set. TCRdb fed the multiplex PCR reads into MiXCR, producing one record per CDR3 protein. The sample lists 300,000 to 400,000 distinct CDR3 sequences; about 14% were seen once. The sequencing input was blood. The receptors were sampled from a woman aged 25 to 39 with Graves' ophthalmopathy.

In this sample, this clonotype turned up many times. The V and J genes are TRBV12-3 or TRBV12-4 and TRBJ1-6; possibly TRBD1 for D (5 bases). V was pared by 3 bases and J by 4 bases, with 7 bases between. The CDR3 extends over 14 amino acids. CDR3: CASSLTAYNSPLHF. The CDR3 nucleotides are TGTGCCAGCAGTTTGACAGCTTATAATTCACCCCTCCACTTT.

This clonotype was detected a few times. The chain uses TRBV28 and TRBJ1-2; 7 bases are a match to TRBD1. J lost 4 bases, V lost 2 bases, and 10 bases had no gene match. Looked up from germline, CDR1 is MDHEN and CDR2 is SYDVKM. CDR3 length: 16 residues. The CDR3 reads CASSLHRGKGPYGYTF. The CDR3 DNA follows: TGTGCCAGCAGTTTACACAGGGGAAAGGGTCCCTATGGCTACACCTTC.

The chain carries TRBV7-9 and TRBJ1-4, with a tentative D call TRBD1 (5 bases). Germline V gene data show CDR1 as SEHNR and CDR2 as FQNEAQ (reference sequence). There are 13 residues in the CDR3. V lost 2 bases to trimming and J lost 8 bases, with 9 bases between them. The CDR3 loop is CASSLPGREKLFF. The CDR3 DNA is TGTGCCAGCAGCTTACCAGGGAGGGAAAAACTGTTTTTT.

The sample holds many counts of this clonotype. This sequence joins TRBV5-5 and TRBJ1-4; TRBD1 is a possible D gene (5 bases). CDR3 size: 15 residues. V lost 4 bases and J 6 bases, leaving 16 bases between the germline ends. The germline gives CDR1 SGHKS, CDR2 YYEKEE (reference sequence). CDR3 bases: TGTGCCAGCAGCATCGGCTCTCTGGGGCATGAAAAACTGTTTTTT. This encodes CASSIGSLGHEKLFF.

In this sample, this clonotype turned up many times. The chain uses TRBV11-2 and TRBJ2-2; 8 bases map to TRBD2. Germline loops: CDR1 SGHAT, CDR2 FQNNGV. With V trimmed by 5 bases and J by 2 bases, 13 bases remained unmatched. The CDR3 consists of 18 residues. The CDR3 sequence is CASSLTVSGGANTGELFF. CDR3 bases: TGTGCCAGCAGCCTGACAGTGTCCGGGGGGGCCAACACCGGGGAGCTGTTTTTT. Combining the CDR3 with reference TRBV11-2 and TRBJ2-2 gives the whole variable domain EAGVAQSPRYKIIEKRQSVAFWCNPISGHATLYWYQQILGQGPKLLIQFQNNGVVDDSQLPKDRFSAERLKGVDSTLKIQPAKLEDSAVYLCASSLTVSGGANTGELFFGEGSRLTVL.

The CDR3 nucleotides are TGTGCCAGTAGTTTCTCAACTAGCGGGGCAGCCAAAAACATTCAGTACTTC. It translates to CASSFSTSGAAKNIQYF. The V and J genes are TRBV19 and TRBJ2-4, with 10 bases identical to TRBD2. The length of the CDR3 is 17 residues. J lost 0 bases, V lost 5 bases, and 7 bases had no gene match. Germline V gene data show CDR1 as LNHDA and CDR2 as SQIVND (reference sequence).

In its sample, this clonotype was seen many times. The rearrangement joins TRBV11-2 to TRBJ2-5; 10 bases match TRBD1. This CDR3 has 15 residues. Germline V gene sequence: CDR1 SGHAT, CDR2 FQNNGV. J gave up 2 bases and V 4 bases, and 4 bases lay outside the gene matches. CDR3 bases: TGTGCCAGCAGCTCAGGGGACAGGGGACAAGAGACCCAGTACTTC. As protein: CASSSGDRGQETQYF. Together with reference TRBV11-2 and TRBJ2-5, the CDR3 gives the full variable domain: EAGVAQSPRYKIIEKRQSVAFWCNPISGHATLYWYQQILGQGPKLLIQFQNNGVVDDSQLPKDRFSAERLKGVDSTLKIQPAKLEDSAVYLCASSSGDRGQETQYFGPGTRLLVL.

There are many counts of this clonotype. The V and J genes are TRBV12-3 or TRBV12-4 and TRBJ1-1; no reliable D call. The CDR3 is 15 residues long. Trimming took 2 bases from V and 0 from J, leaving 10 bases between them. The CDR3 is CASSLTRRMNTEAFF. Written as DNA, the CDR3 is TGTGCCAGCAGTTTAACCCGCAGAATGAACACTGAAGCTTTCTTT.

This clonotype was observed a handful of times. Compared with germline, one end of the junction differs, possibly owing to a read error. The rearrangement joins TRBV3-1 to TRBJ2-5; D could derive from TRBD1 or TRBD2 (5 bases each). Germline lookup yields CDR1 LGHDT and CDR2 YNNKEL (reference sequence). This CDR3 comprises 15 residues. CDR3 DNA sequence: TGTGCCAGCAGCCGACGGGACCACCACAAAGAGGCCCAGTACTTC. Translation gives CASSRRDHHKEAQYF.

This clonotype was counted only a few times. The chain combines TRBV7-9 with TRBJ2-7; tentatively, D is TRBD1 (6 bases). Trimming took 4 bases from V and 4 from J, leaving 14 bases between them. The CDR3 loop spans 14 amino acids. Germline CDR1 and CDR2: SEHNR and FQNEAQ (reference sequence). The CDR3 nucleotides read TGTGCCAGCAGCTCGGACAGCGACAAGTACGAGCAGTACTTC. Residues: CASSSDSDKYEQYF.

This clonotype turned up a few times. The chain links TRBV6-1 to TRBJ1-3; no clear D. V was cut by 5 bases and J by 8 bases, with 13 bases left in between. Per germline, CDR1 MNHNS and CDR2 SASEGT. The CDR3 totals 13 residues. Here the CDR3 reads CASSPRELDTIYF. CDR3 bases: TGTGCCAGCAGTCCCCGGGAACTTGACACCATATATTTT.

This clonotype was counted ten times or more. J is TRBJ1-1 and V is TRBV7-8, with unresolved D. The V end was cut by 5 bases, the J end by 0 bases, with 19 bases between. Germline assignment: CDR1 SGHVS and CDR2 FQNEAQ. The CDR3 runs 17 residues. The CDR3 bases are TGTGCCAGCAGCGGGCGACGTTCGTCTCTCATGAACACTGAAGCTTTCTTT. This codes for CASSGRRSSLMNTEAFF. The variable domain in full, with the rest retrieved from reference TRBV7-8 and TRBJ1-1, is GAGVSQSPRYKVAKRGQDVALRCDPISGHVSLFWYQQALGQGPEFLTYFQNEAQLDKSGLPSDRFFAERPEGSVSTLKIQRTQQEDSAVYLCASSGRRSSLMNTEAFFGQGTRLTVV.

Ten or more counts support this clonotype. The J gene is TRBJ2-1, the V gene TRBV11-3; the match to TRBD1 covers 8 bases. The CDR3 is 16 amino acids. Germline trimming cut 8 bases from V and 6 bases from J; bases unmatched to any gene: 15. The germline CDR1 and CDR2 sequences are SGHNT and YENEEA. The CDR3 loop is CASPQGAPGLGNEQFF. As DNA, the CDR3 is TGTGCCAGCCCGCAGGGGGCCCCGGGTCTGGGCAATGAGCAGTTCTTC.

This clonotype has only one observation. The chain is built from TRBV5-5 and TRBJ1-2; the match to TRBD1 covers 12 bases. The germline V gene has CDR1 SGHKS and CDR2 YYEKEE (reference sequence). CDR3 size: 15 residues. V shed 3 bases, J shed 7 bases, and the junction held 7 bases outside the gene matches. CDR3 amino acids: CASSSGGTGGSGYTF. CDR3 nucleotide sequence: TGTGCCAGCAGCTCAGGAGGGACAGGGGGCTCTGGCTACACCTTC. The entire variable domain, with the rest obtained from reference TRBV5-5 and TRBJ1-2, is as follows: DAGVTQSPTHLIKTRGQQVTLRCSPISGHKSVSWYQQVLGQGPQFIFQYYEKEERGRGNFPDRFSARQFPNYSSELNVNALLLGDSALYLCASSSGGTGGSGYTFGSGTRLTVV.

Ten or more counts support this clonotype. The CDR3 bases are TGTGCCAGCTCACCAGACAGGACAGGGGTCAATGAGCAGTTCTTC. This gives the protein CASSPDRTGVNEQFF. The chain carries TRBV18 and TRBJ2-1, with TRBD1 identical over 9 bases. The germline V gene has CDR1 KGHSH and CDR2 LQKENI. V shed 2 bases, J shed 6 bases, and the junction held 5 bases outside the gene matches. The CDR3 spans 15 residues. Variable domain in full (rest from reference TRBV18 and TRBJ2-1): NAGVMQNPRHLVRRRGQEARLRCSPMKGHSHVYWYRQLPEEGLKFMVYLQKENIIDESGMPKERFSAEFPKEGPSILRIQQVVRGDSAAYFCASSPDRTGVNEQFFGPGTRLTVL.

This clonotype was picked up many times. The chain couples TRBV2 to TRBJ1-5, with 10 bases aligning to TRBD1. The CDR3 runs to 19 residues. V trimming: 4 bases; J trimming: 0 bases; junction bases outside the gene matches: 12. Germline values: CDR1 SNHLY, CDR2 FYNNEI. The CDR3 is CASSVYSGTGDYSNQPQHF. In DNA, the CDR3 is TGTGCCAGCAGTGTATACTCCGGGACAGGGGACTATAGCAATCAGCCCCAGCATTTT.

In this sample, this clonotype turned up many times. The chain has TRBV3-1 and TRBJ2-1, with 7 bases identical to TRBD1. Losses at the gene ends were 6 bases for V and 5 bases for J; bases not matched to a gene: 10. The CDR3 consists of 15 residues. Germline CDR1 LGHDT, CDR2 YNNKEL (reference sequence). The CDR3 DNA follows: TGTGCCAGCAGTCCCCTCGGGACAGAGAACAATGAGCAGTTCTTC. Translated, it gives CASSPLGTENNEQFF.

The chain couples TRBV9 to TRBJ2-3; D is tentatively TRBD1 or TRBD2 (6 bases each). Looked up from germline, CDR1 is SGDLS and CDR2 is YYNGEE. The length of the CDR3 is 14 residues. The V and J ends lost 6 bases and 0 bases respectively, with 11 bases between them. The DNA for the CDR3 is TGTGCCAGCAACCACGGGGGCAGCACAGATACGCAGTATTTT. Translating it yields CASNHGGSTDTQYF. The full variable domain, with the rest looked up from reference TRBV9 and TRBJ2-3, is DSGVTQTPKHLITATGQRVTLRCSPRSGDLSVYWYQQSLDQGLQFLIQYYNGEERAKGNILERFSAQQFPDLHSELNLSSLELGDSALYFCASNHGGSTDTQYFGPGTRLTVL.

This clonotype appeared many times. The chain recombines TRBV7-9 with TRBJ2-2; D is ambiguous. V dropped 1 base and J dropped 2 bases, with 5 bases sitting between them. CDR3 size: 14 residues. Germline V CDR1 and CDR2: SEHNR, FQNEAQ (reference sequence). CDR3 sequence (DNA): TGTGCCAGCAGCTTAGGAGTAAACACCGGGGAGCTGTTTTTT. Its protein is CASSLGVNTGELFF.

This clonotype was seen many times. The genes are TRBV20-1 and TRBJ2-1, with 11 bases that match TRBD1. V gave up 3 bases and J gave up 9 bases; unmatched junction bases: 7. The germline V gene encodes CDR1 DFQATT and CDR2 SNEGSKA (reference sequence). The CDR3 is 14 residues long. The CDR3 DNA is TGCAGTGCTAGGGGGACAGGGGGTTCGGGTGAGCAGTTCTTC. It is translated as CSARGTGGSGEQFF.

This clonotype was seen more than once but under ten times. V is TRBV10-1 and J is TRBJ1-6; TRBD1 agrees at 9 bases. CDR1 is WNHNN, CDR2 SYGVQD, per germline (reference sequence). The CDR3 has 14 amino acids. V lost 6 bases, J lost 8 bases, and 5 bases stayed unmatched. The CDR3 nucleotides read TGCGCCAGCAGCACGGGACAGGGTGATTCACCCCTCCACTTT. This translates into CASSTGQGDSPLHF.

The table lists this clonotype with many counts. This chain uses TRBV7-9 with TRBJ2-7, with D possibly TRBD1 on 5 matching bases. This CDR3 has 20 residues. The V end was cut by 1 base, the J end by 3 bases, with 28 bases between. CDR1 and CDR2 from the germline V gene are SEHNR and FQNEAQ (reference sequence). This chain's CDR3 is CASSLGLTVPRKQKNYEQYF. CDR3 DNA sequence: TGTGCCAGCAGCTTAGGTTTGACAGTCCCACGGAAACAAAAAAACTACGAGCAGTACTTC.

This clonotype came up many times. The chain links TRBV3-1 to TRBJ1-2; D not resolved. Germline CDR1 LGHDT, CDR2 YNNKEL (reference sequence). The CDR3 loop spans 11 amino acids. Trimming shortened V by 0 bases and J by 8 bases, and 4 bases separated the two germline ends. The CDR3 loop reads CASSQEGGYTF. The CDR3 DNA reads as TGTGCCAGCAGCCAAGAAGGAGGCTACACCTTC.

The CDR3 DNA follows: TGTGCCACCAGCACCCAACCGGACACGGGGAATGAAAAACTGTTTTTT. Residues: CATSTQPDTGNEKLFF. The chain combines TRBV15 with TRBJ1-4; D possibly corresponds to TRBD1 (5 bases). The V and J ends lost 4 bases and 5 bases respectively, with 17 bases between them. This CDR3 comprises 16 residues. The germline V gene has CDR1 LNHNV and CDR2 YYDKDF (reference sequence).

This clonotype was detected ten times or more. The chain has TRBV4-1 and TRBJ1-6, with a tentative D call TRBD1 (6 bases). Trimming removed 2 bases at V and 7 bases at J, with 15 bases between. Germline values: CDR1 MGHRA, CDR2 YSYEKL. The CDR3 contains 16 residues. The CDR3 DNA is TGCGCCAGCAGCCAATCACCTACAGGGATAAATTCACCCCTCCACTTT. It specifies CASSQSPTGINSPLHF.

This clonotype has ten or more counts. V gene TRBV6-1 combines with J gene TRBJ1-2; a weak D match, TRBD1 (6 bases). This CDR3 has 16 residues. Germline lookup yields CDR1 MNHNS and CDR2 SASEGT. V was shortened by 5 bases and J by 0 bases, with 16 bases between the two germline ends. The CDR3 DNA follows: TGTGCCAGCAGTTCTCCGGGACAACCCACTAACTATGGCTACACCTTC. This sequence encodes CASSSPGQPTNYGYTF.

This clonotype was counted between two and nine times. The V call is TRBV18, the J call TRBJ2-5; the D gene is possibly TRBD1 (6 bases). The CDR3 runs to 16 residues. V was shortened by 6 bases and J by 2 bases, with 19 bases between the two germline ends. From germline, CDR1 is KGHSH and CDR2 LQKENI. CDR3 in amino acids: CASSLRQAALQETQYF. DNA for the CDR3: TGTGCCAGCTCCCTAAGACAGGCGGCTTTACAAGAGACCCAGTACTTC.

This clonotype came up a few times. The chain combines TRBV9 with TRBJ1-3; D may be TRBD1 (5 bases). V was cut by 0 bases and J by 8 bases, with 6 bases left in between. The CDR3 has 12 amino acids. Germline CDR1 is SGDLS and CDR2 is YYNGEE. In nucleotides, the CDR3 is TGTGCCAGCAGCGTAGTGGGGGACACCATATATTTT. Translating it yields CASSVVGDTIYF. Full variable domain (rest looked up from reference TRBV9 and TRBJ1-3): DSGVTQTPKHLITATGQRVTLRCSPRSGDLSVYWYQQSLDQGLQFLIQYYNGEERAKGNILERFSAQQFPDLHSELNLSSLELGDSALYFCASSVVGDTIYFGEGSWLTVV.

The V and J genes are TRBV5-5 and TRBJ2-7; perhaps D is TRBD1 or TRBD2 (5 bases each). Germline V CDR1 and CDR2: SGHKS, YYEKEE (reference sequence). The V end lost 4 bases, the J end lost 2 bases, and 16 bases lay between the germline ends. This CDR3 contains 15 residues. The CDR3 spells CASSVAGTETYEQYF. The CDR3 bases are TGTGCCAGCAGCGTTGCCGGGACGGAGACCTACGAGCAGTACTTC. Variable domain in full (rest from reference TRBV5-5 and TRBJ2-7): DAGVTQSPTHLIKTRGQQVTLRCSPISGHKSVSWYQQVLGQGPQFIFQYYEKEERGRGNFPDRFSARQFPNYSSELNVNALLLGDSALYLCASSVAGTETYEQYFGPGTRLTVT.

This clonotype was seen repeatedly, ten times or more. V usage is TRBV19 and J usage is TRBJ2-5; 7 bases are shared with TRBD2. This CDR3 comprises 17 residues. With V trimmed by 3 bases and J by 0 bases, 10 bases remained unmatched. CDR1 and CDR2 (germline): LNHDA, SQIVND (reference sequence). The CDR3 nucleotides read TGTGCCAGTAGTATTTTCGGGTCTAGCGGCTACCAAGAGACCCAGTACTTC. This codes for CASSIFGSSGYQETQYF.